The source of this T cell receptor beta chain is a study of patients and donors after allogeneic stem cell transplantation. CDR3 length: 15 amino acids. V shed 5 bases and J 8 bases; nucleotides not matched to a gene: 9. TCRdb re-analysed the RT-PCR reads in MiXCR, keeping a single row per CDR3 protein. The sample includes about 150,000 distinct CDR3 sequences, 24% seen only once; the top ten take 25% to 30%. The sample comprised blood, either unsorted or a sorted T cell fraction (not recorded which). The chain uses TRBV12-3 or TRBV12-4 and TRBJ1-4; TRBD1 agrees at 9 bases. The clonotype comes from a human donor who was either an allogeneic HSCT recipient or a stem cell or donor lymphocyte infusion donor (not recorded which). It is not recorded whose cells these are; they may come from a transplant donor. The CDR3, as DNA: TGTGCCAGCAGTGCCCAAGGACAGGGGCTCGAAAAACTGTTTTTT. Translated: CASSAQGQGLEKLFF.